The 10 T cell receptor beta chains presented below share a single source sample, sequenced in a study of CD8+ T cells in alopecia areata. cDNA reverse transcribed from extracted RNA served as the sequencing template. The repertoire was sequenced with immunoSEQ multiplex PCR; TCRdb's copy has only in-frame clones and lacks some. The sample includes roughly 46,000 clones, about three fifths of them seen just once. Treatment reported: oral pan-JAK inhibitor, 5-10 mg twice daily. The sample was CD8+ T cells sorted from blood, taken at week 4, from a patient treated with tofacitinib. The receptors here all came from a human donor with alopecia areata.

The genes are TRBV29-1 and TRBJ2-7; possible D gene TRBD1, 6 bases. The CDR3 length is 13 residues. Germline assignment: CDR1 SQVTM and CDR2 ANQGSEA. With 4 bases removed from V and 4 bases from J, the gap between germline ends came to 14 bases. The CDR3 here is CSVVLAGEYEQYF. The CDR3 region has the DNA TGCAGCGTTGTGTTGGCAGGGGAATACGAGCAGTACTTC.

V is TRBV6-1 and J is TRBJ1-4, with 9 nucleotides matching TRBD1. Looked up from germline, CDR1 is MNHNS and CDR2 is SASEGT. Trimming removed 8 bases from V and 7 bases from J; junction bases left unmatched: 8. The CDR3 runs to 14 residues. The CDR3, as DNA: TGTGCCAGCTCCCGACAGGGGGATGGTGAAAAACTGTTTTTT. It specifies CASSRQGDGEKLFF.

V and J are TRBV2 and TRBJ2-7; 9 bases are a match to TRBD1. In germline, CDR1 is SNHLY, CDR2 FYNNEI. CDR3 length equals 14 residues. V lost 9 bases and J lost 7; bases outside the gene matches: 13. In DNA form, the CDR3 reads TGTGCCAGTAAACCGGGACAGGGATTAGATGAGCAGTACTTC. Its translation: CASKPGQGLDEQYF. The complete variable domain, with remaining parts taken from reference TRBV2 and TRBJ2-7, reads EPEVTQTPSHQVTQMGQEVILRCVPISNHLYFYWYRQILGQKVEFLVSFYNNEISEKSEIFDDQFSVERPDGSNFTLKIRSTKLEDSAMYFCASKPGQGLDEQYFGPGTRLTVT.

The chain couples TRBV6-4 to TRBJ1-6, with D unclear. The CDR3 covers 15 residues. V was pared by 5 bases and J by 0 bases, with 8 bases between. Germline V gene lookup returns CDR1 MRHNA and CDR2 SNTAGT. CDR3 in amino acids: CASSLQSSYNSPLHF. The CDR3 region has the DNA TGTGCCAGCAGTCTACAGAGCTCCTATAATTCACCCCTCCACTTT.

This chain links TRBV5-8 with TRBJ2-1; 8 bases are a match to TRBD2. The CDR3 extends over 13 amino acids. The junction had 4 bases not matched to a gene; V was cut back by 2 bases and J by 9 bases. Germline CDR1 is SGHTS and CDR2 is YDEGEE. The CDR3 DNA reads as TGTGCCAGCAGCTTCGGACTAGCCGGTGAGCAGTTCTTC. Translated: CASSFGLAGEQFF. The entire variable domain, with the rest obtained from reference TRBV5-8 and TRBJ2-1, is as follows: EAGVTQSPTHLIKTRGQQATLRCSPISGHTSVYWYQQALGLGLQFLLWYDEGEERNRGNFPPRFSGRQFPNYSSELNVNALELEDSALYLCASSFGLAGEQFFGPGTRLTVL.

This clone was seen only a few times. This chain connects TRBV4-3 to TRBJ1-1; 7 nucleotides agree with TRBD1. From germline, CDR1 is LGHNA and CDR2 YSLEER. Trimming removed 0 bases from V and 3 bases from J; junction bases left unmatched: 4. The CDR3 totals 15 residues. The DNA for the CDR3 is TGCGCCAGCAGCCAAGATCCAACAGGGGACACTGAAGCTTTCTTT. It codes for CASSQDPTGDTEAFF.

This clone has just one count. The CDR3 region is CAWADMNTEAFF. The CDR3 coding sequence is TGTGCCTGGGCAGACATGAACACTGAAGCTTTCTTT. The chain employs TRBV30 and TRBJ1-1; D remains ambiguous. Trimming pared 5 bases from V and 0 bases from J, leaving 7 bases between. This CDR3 region has 12 residues. Germline V gene sequence: CDR1 GTSNPN, CDR2 SVGIG (reference sequence).

V is TRBV25-1 and J is TRBJ1-2; the match to TRBD1 covers 9 bases. CDR1 and CDR2 from the germline V gene are MGHDK and SYGVNS. J lost 6 bases, V lost 8 bases, and 7 bases had no gene match. The CDR3 is made up of 13 amino acids. This chain's CDR3 is CASLSGTGHGYTF. As DNA, the CDR3 is TGTGCCAGCCTGAGTGGGACAGGGCATGGCTACACCTTC.

The chain couples TRBV29-1 to TRBJ2-3; TRBD2 matches 7 bases. V shed 1 base and J 8 bases; nucleotides not matched to a gene: 3. Germline V gene data show CDR1 as SQVTM and CDR2 as ANQGSEA. CDR3 length: 12 residues. The CDR3 DNA reads TGCAGCGTTGAAGGCCCGGGAGGTACGCAGTATTTT. Amino acid sequence: CSVEGPGGTQYF.

J is TRBJ1-1 and V is TRBV25-1; 7 nucleotides match TRBD1. Trimming removed 5 bases from V and 5 bases from J; junction bases left unmatched: 8. This CDR3 comprises 14 residues. The V gene's germline CDR1 is MGHDK and CDR2 SYGVNS. Here the CDR3 reads CASSLDRVDTEAFF. CDR3 sequence (DNA): TGTGCCAGCAGTTTAGACAGGGTTGATACTGAAGCTTTCTTT.